This TCR beta chain emerged from a study of T-cell reconstitution after alpha-beta-depleted transplantation in children. Unique molecular identifiers were built into the TCRbeta library. A single record per CDR3 protein comes from TCRdb applying MiXCR to the PCR reads. The table has about 480,000 distinct CDR3 sequences, under 15% seen once. The CDR3 has 16 residues. Germline V gives CDR1 LNHNV, CDR2 YYDKDF (reference sequence). The trim removed 0 bases at V and 7 bases at J, leaving 3 bases unmatched. V and J are TRBV15 and TRBJ2-1, with 13 bases that match TRBD2. The TCR was taken from a human donor who donated a stem cell graft to a child with combined immunodeficiency. This sample comprised PBMCs from the stem cell graft donor, obtained from the stem cell graft. The CDR3 loop is CATSRDMGLAGNEQFF. CDR3 bases: TGTGCCACCAGCAGAGATATGGGACTAGCGGGAAATGAGCAGTTCTTC.